This T cell receptor (beta chain) was documented in a study of OX40 agonist ivuxolimab in advanced cancers. Germline assignment: CDR1 SEHNR and CDR2 FQNEAQ (reference sequence). V lost 3 bases and J lost 5; bases outside the gene matches: 2. The CDR3 runs 13 residues. This clone was seen ten or more times. The sample has other DNA sequences that encode this CDR3 too. This table comes from immunoSEQ multiplex PCR, and its TCRdb copy is limited to in-frame clones, with some not included. This sample has roughly 56,000 clones, with roughly 83% found just once. Sequencing was performed on CD4+ or CD8+ T cells sorted from blood, taken in a trial of the OX40 agonist ivuxolimab. The source is an adult with an advanced solid tumor such as melanoma, head and neck, liver or kidney cancer. The chain employs TRBV7-9 and TRBJ1-1; 8 bases fit TRBD1. CDR3 loop: CASSLTGVTEAFF. The CDR3, as DNA: TGTGCCAGCAGCTTGACAGGGGTAACTGAAGCTTTCTTT.